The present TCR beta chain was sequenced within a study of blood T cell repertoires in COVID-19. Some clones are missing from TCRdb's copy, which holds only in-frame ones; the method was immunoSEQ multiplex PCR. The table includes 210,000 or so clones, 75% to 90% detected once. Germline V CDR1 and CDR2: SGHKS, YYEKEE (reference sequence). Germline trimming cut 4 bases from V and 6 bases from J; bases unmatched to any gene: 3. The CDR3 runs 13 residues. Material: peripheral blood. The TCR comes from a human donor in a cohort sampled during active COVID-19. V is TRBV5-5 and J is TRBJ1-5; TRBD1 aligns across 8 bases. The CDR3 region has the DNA TGTGCCAGCAGCACACAGGGGGTTCAGCCCCAGCATTTT. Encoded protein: CASSTQGVQPQHF.